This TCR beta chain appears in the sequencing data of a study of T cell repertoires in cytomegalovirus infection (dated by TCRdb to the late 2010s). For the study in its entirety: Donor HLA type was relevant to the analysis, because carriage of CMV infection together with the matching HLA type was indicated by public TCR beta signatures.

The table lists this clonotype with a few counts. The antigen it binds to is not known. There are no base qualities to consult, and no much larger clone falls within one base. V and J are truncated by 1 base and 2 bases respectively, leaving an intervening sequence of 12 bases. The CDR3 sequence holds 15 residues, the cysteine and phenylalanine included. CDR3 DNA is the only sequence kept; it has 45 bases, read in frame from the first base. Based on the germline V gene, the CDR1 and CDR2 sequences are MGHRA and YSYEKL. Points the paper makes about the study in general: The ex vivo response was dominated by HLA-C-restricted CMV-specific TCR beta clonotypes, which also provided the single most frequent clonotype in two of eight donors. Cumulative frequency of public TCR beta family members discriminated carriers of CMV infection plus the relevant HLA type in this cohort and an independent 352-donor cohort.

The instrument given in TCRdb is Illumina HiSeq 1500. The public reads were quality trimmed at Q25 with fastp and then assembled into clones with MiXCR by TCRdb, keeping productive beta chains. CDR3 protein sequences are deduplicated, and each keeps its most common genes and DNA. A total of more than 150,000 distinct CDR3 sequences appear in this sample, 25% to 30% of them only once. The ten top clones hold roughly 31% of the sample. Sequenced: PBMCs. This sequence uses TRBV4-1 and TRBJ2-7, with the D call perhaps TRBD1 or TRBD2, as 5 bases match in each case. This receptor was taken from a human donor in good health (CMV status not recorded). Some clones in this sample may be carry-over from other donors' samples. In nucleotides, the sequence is TGCGCCAGCAGCCAAGCGGGGACGGGTGCCTACGAGCAGTACTTC. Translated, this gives CASSQAGTGAYEQYF.